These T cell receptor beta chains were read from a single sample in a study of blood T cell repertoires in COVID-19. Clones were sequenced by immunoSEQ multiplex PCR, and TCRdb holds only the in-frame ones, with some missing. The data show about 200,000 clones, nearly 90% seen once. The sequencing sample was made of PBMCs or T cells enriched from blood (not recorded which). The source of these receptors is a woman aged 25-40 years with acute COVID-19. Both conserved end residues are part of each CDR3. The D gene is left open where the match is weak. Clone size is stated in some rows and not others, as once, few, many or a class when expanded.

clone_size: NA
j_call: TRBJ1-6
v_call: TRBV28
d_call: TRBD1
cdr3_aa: CASSLTGDKAPLHF
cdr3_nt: TGTGCCAGCAGCCTTACAGGGGACAAGGCACCCCTCCACTTT

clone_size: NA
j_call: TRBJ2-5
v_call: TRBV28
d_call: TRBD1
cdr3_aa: CASSLEGAWETQYF
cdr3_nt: TGTGCCAGCAGTTTAGAGGGGGCCTGGGAGACCCAGTACTTC

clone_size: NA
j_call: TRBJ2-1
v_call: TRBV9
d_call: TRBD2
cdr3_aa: CASSVETSDNEQFF
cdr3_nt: TGTGCCAGCAGCGTTGAGACTAGCGATAATGAGCAGTTCTTC

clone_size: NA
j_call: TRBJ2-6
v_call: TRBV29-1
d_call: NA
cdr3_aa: CSVDEAGGANVLTF
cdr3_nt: TGCAGCGTTGATGAGGCGGGCGGGGCCAACGTCCTGACTTTC

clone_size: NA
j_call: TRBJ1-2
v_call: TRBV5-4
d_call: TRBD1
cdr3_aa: CASSSPRDRNYGYTF
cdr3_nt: TGTGCCAGCAGCTCCCCCCGGGACAGAAACTATGGCTACACCTTC

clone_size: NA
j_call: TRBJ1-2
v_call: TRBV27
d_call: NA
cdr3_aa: CASSSGQGLYGYTF
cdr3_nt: TGTGCCAGCAGTTCCGGGCAGGGCCTCTATGGCTACACCTTC

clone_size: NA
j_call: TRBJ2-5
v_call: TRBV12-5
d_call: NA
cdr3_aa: CASGLVRQGSIGTQYF
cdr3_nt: TGTGCTAGTGGTTTGGTACGTCAGGGGTCAATTGGGACCCAGTACTTC

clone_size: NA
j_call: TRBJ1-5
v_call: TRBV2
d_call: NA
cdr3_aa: CASRRVPPQPQHF
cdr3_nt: TGTGCCAGCAGGAGGGTCCCCCCCCAGCCCCAGCATTTT

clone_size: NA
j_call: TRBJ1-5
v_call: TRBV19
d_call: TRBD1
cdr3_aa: CASKDRGNQPQHF
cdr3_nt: TGTGCCAGTAAGGACAGGGGCAATCAGCCCCAGCATTTT

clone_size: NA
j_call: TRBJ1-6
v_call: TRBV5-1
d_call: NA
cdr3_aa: CASSLAGMGSPLHF
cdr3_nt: TGCGCCAGCAGCTTGGCAGGGATGGGTTCACCCCTCCACTTT

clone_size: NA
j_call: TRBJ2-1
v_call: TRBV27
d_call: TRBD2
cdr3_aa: CASSSSSGGPHNEQFF
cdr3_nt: TGTGCCAGCAGTTCGTCTAGCGGGGGACCCCACAATGAGCAGTTCTTC

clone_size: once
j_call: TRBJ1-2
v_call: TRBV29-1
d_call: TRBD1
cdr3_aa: CSVDLGQGDGYTF
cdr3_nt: TGCAGCGTTGACTTGGGACAGGGCGATGGCTACACCTTC

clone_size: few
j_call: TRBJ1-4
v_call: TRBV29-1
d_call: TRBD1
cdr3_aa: CSVRDRERSEKLFF
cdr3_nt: TGCAGCGTACGGGACAGGGAACGGAGTGAAAAACTGTTTTTT

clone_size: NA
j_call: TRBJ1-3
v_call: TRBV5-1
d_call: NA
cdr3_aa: CASSLMDSVGNTIYF
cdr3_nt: TGCGCCAGCAGCTTAATGGACAGCGTTGGAAACACCATATATTTT

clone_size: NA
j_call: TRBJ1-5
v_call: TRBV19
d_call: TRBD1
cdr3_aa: CASRQGYQPQHF
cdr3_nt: TGTGCCAGTAGACAGGGGTACCAGCCCCAGCATTTT

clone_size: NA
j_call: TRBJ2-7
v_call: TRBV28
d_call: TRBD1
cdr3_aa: CASSHRGTGSYEQYF
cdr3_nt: TGTGCCAGCAGCCACCGTGGGACAGGGTCCTACGAGCAGTACTTC

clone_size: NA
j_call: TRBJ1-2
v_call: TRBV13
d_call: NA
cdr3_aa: CASSLRRQANYGYTF
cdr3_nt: TGTGCCAGCAGCTTACGCCGACAGGCCAACTATGGCTACACCTTC